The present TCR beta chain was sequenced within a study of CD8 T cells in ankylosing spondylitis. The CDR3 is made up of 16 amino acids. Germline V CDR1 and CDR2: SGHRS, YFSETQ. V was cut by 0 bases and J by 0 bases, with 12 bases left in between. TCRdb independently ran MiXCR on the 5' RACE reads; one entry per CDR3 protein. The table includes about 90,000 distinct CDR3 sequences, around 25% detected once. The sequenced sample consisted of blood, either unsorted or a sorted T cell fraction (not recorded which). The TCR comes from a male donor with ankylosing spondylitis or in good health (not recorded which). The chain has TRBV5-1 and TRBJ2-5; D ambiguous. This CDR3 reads CASSLDYGENQETQYF. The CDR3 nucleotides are TGCGCCAGCAGCTTGGATTACGGTGAGAACCAAGAGACCCAGTACTTC.